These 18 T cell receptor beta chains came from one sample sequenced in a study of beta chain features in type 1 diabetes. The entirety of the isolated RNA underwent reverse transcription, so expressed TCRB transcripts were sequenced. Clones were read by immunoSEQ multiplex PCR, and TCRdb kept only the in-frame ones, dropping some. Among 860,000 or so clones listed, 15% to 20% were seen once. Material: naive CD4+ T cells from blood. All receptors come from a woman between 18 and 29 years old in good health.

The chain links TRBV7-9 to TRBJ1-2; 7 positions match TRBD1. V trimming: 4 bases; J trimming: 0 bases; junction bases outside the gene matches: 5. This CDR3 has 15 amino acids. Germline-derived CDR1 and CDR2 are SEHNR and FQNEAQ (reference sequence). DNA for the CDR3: TGTGCCAGCAGCTCGGACAGGTCAGCTAACTATGGCTACACCTTC. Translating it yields CASSSDRSANYGYTF.

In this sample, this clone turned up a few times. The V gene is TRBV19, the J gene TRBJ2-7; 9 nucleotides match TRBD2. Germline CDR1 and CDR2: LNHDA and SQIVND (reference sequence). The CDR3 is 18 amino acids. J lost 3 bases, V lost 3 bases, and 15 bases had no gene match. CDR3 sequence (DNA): TGTGCCAGTAGTATTAGGGGTCGAACGACTAGCGGCCACTACGAGCAGTACTTC. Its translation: CASSIRGRTTSGHYEQYF.

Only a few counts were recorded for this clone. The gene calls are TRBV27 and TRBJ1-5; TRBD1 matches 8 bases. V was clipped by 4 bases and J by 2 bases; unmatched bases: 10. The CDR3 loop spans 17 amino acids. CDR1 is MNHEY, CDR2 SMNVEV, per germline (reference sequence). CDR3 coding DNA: TGTGCCAGCAGTTCTACACAGGGGGTTATAGGCAATCAGCCCCAGCATTTT. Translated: CASSSTQGVIGNQPQHF.

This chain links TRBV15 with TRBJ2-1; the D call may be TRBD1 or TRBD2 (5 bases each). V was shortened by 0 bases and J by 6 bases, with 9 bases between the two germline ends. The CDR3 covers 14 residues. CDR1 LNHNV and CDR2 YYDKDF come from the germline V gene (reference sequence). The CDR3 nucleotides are TGTGCCACCAGCAGAGACTCGGGGCCCAATGAGCAGTTCTTC. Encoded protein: CATSRDSGPNEQFF.

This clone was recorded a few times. CDR3 nucleotide sequence: TGTGCCAGCAAGGGGGAGACAGATACGCAGTATTTT. As protein: CASKGETDTQYF. V usage is TRBV2 and J usage is TRBJ2-3; D possibly corresponds to TRBD1 (6 bases). The germline gives CDR1 SNHLY, CDR2 FYNNEI. V lost 7 bases and J lost 3, with 8 bases in between. This CDR3 contains 12 residues.

This chain's CDR3 is CATSPRGSEQFF. The CDR3 coding sequence is TGTGCCACCAGCCCCAGGGGATCTGAGCAGTTCTTC. The chain uses TRBV15 and TRBJ2-1; D possibly corresponds to TRBD1 (6 bases). Germline CDR1 reads LNHNV; CDR2 reads YYDKDF (reference sequence). CDR3 length: 12 amino acids. Deletions cut 5 bases from V and 9 bases from J, with 11 bases between.

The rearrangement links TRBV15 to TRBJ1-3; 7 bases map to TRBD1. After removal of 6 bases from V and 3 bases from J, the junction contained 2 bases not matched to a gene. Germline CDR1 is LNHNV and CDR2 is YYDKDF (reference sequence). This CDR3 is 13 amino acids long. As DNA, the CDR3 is TGTGCCACCAGGACAGGGATTGGAAACACCATATATTTT. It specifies CATRTGIGNTIYF.

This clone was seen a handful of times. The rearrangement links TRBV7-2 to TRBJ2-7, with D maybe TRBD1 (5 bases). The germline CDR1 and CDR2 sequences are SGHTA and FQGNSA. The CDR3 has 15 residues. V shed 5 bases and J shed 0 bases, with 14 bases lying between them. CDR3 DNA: TGTGCCAGCAGCCTCGACAGTGCAAGCTCCTACGAGCAGTACTTC. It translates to CASSLDSASSYEQYF.

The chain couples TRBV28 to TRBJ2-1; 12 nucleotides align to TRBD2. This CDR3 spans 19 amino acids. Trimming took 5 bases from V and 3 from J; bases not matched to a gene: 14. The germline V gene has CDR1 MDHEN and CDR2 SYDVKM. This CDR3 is CASSQTSSGRATLYNEQFF. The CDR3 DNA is TGTGCCAGCAGTCAAACCTCTAGCGGGAGGGCCACCCTCTACAATGAGCAGTTCTTC.

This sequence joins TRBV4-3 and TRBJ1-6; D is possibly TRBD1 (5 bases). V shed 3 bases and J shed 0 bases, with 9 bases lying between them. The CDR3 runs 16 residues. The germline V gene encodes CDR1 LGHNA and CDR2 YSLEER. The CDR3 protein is CASSHQGYSYNSPLHF. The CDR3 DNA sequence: TGCGCCAGCAGCCACCAGGGTTACTCCTATAATTCACCCCTCCACTTT.

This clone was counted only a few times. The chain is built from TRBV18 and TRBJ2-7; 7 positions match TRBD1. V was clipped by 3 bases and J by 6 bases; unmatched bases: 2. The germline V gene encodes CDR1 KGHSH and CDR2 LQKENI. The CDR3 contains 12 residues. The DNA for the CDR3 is TGTGCCAGCTCACCTTACAGGGGCGAGCAGTACTTC. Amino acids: CASSPYRGEQYF.

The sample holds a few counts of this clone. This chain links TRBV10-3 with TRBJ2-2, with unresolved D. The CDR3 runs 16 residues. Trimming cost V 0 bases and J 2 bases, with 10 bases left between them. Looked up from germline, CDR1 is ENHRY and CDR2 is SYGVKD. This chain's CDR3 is CAISESTGRNTGELFF. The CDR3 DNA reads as TGTGCCATCAGTGAGTCGACGGGCCGAAACACCGGGGAGCTGTTTTTT.

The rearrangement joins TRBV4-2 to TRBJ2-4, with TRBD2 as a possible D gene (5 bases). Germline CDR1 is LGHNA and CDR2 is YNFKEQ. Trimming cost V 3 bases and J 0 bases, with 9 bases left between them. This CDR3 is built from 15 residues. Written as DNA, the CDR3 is TGTGCCAGCAGCCATCGGGCGGGAGCCAAAAACATTCAGTACTTC. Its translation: CASSHRAGAKNIQYF.

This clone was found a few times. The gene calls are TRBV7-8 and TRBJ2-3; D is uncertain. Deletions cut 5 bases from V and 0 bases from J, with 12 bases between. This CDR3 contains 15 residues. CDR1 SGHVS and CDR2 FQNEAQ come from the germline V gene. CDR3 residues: CASSPPYLSTDTQYF. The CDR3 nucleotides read TGTGCCAGCAGCCCTCCCTACCTTAGCACAGATACGCAGTATTTT. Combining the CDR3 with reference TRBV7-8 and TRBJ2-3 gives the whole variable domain GAGVSQSPRYKVAKRGQDVALRCDPISGHVSLFWYQQALGQGPEFLTYFQNEAQLDKSGLPSDRFFAERPEGSVSTLKIQRTQQEDSAVYLCASSPPYLSTDTQYFGPGTRLTVL.

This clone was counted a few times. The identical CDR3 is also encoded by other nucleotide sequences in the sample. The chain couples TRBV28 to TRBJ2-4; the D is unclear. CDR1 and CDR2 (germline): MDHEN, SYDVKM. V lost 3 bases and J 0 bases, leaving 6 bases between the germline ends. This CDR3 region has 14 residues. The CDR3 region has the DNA TGTGCCAGCAGTTTTGGGTTAGCCAAAAACATTCAGTACTTC. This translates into CASSFGLAKNIQYF. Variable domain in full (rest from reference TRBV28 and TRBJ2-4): DVKVTQSSRYLVKRTGEKVFLECVQDMDHENMFWYRQDPGLGLRLIYFSYDVKMKEKGDIPEGYSVSREKKERFSLILESASTNQTSMYLCASSFGLAKNIQYFGAGTRLSVL.

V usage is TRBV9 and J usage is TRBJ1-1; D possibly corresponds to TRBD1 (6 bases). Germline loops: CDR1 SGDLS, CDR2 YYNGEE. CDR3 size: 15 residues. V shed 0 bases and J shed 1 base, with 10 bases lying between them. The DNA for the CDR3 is TGTGCCAGCAGCGTAGGAACAGGGAGGAACACTGAAGCTTTCTTT. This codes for CASSVGTGRNTEAFF.

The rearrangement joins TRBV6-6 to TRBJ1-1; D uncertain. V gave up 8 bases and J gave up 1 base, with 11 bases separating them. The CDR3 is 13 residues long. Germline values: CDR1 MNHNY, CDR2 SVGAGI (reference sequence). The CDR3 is CASFGRQNTEAFF. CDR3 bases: TGTGCCAGCTTCGGGCGGCAGAACACTGAAGCTTTCTTT.

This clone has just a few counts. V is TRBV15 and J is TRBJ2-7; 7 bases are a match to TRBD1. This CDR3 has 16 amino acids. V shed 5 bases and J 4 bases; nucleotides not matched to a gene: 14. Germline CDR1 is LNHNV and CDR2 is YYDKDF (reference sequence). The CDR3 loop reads CATSRVRTGVLYEQYF. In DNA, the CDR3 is TGTGCCACCAGCCGGGTACGGACAGGTGTTTTGTACGAGCAGTACTTC.